The clone carrying this T cell receptor beta chain has more than one count but fewer than ten. What it recognizes is unknown. Profiling relied on immunoSEQ multiplex PCR, and the TCRdb table lists in-frame clones only, not all of them. The table has around 30,000 clones, around 90% seen once. The data were obtained in a study of T cells after posttransplantation cyclophosphamide. Broader study findings: Donor CD8+ memory clones often dominated recipient blood repertoires at later times.

V shed 5 bases and J 2 bases; nucleotides not matched to a gene: 5. The germline V gene has CDR1 LGHNA and CDR2 YNFKEQ. CDR3 length equals 15 residues. The sample comprised PBMCs. This rearrangement joins TRBV4-2 to TRBJ1-2; the match to TRBD1 covers 10 bases. The TCR sequence derives from a woman aged 40 to 49 with a blood cancer, CMV-positive, and with a related stem cell donor. Here the CDR3 reads CASSSRGQGNYGYTF. In DNA form, the CDR3 reads TGTGCCAGCAGCTCAAGGGGACAGGGGAACTATGGCTACACCTTC.